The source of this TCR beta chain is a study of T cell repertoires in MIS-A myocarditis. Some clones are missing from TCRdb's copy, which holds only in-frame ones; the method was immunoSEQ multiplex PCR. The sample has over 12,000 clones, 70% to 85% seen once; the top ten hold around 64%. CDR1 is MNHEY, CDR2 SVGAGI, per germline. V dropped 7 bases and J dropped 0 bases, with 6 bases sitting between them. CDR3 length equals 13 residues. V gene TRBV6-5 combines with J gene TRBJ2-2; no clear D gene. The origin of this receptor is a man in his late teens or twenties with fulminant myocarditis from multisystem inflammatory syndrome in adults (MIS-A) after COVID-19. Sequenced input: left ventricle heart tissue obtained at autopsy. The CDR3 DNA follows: TGTGCCAGCACTGGAGCGAACACCGGGGAGCTGTTTTTT. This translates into CASTGANTGELFF.